These 25 T cell receptor beta chains originate from one sample sequenced in a study of radiotherapy plus CTLA-4 blockade in lung cancer. Profiled with immunoSEQ multiplex PCR; TCRdb holds only in-frame clones, not every one. The sample includes tens of thousands of clones, around 77% of them seen just once. The specimen was peripheral blood, collected from a patient treated with radiotherapy plus ipilimumab. All receptors come from a human donor with non-small cell lung cancer who had a complete response to radiotherapy plus ipilimumab.

This chain uses TRBV30 with TRBJ2-7; the D is unclear. The CDR3 runs 13 residues. CDR1 is GTSNPN and CDR2 is SVGIG in the germline V gene (reference sequence). With 2 bases removed from V and 5 bases from J, the gap between germline ends came to 13 bases. The CDR3 nucleotides are TGTGCCTGGAGTCGTCCTAGTCGGCACGAGCAGTACTTC. It translates to CAWSRPSRHEQYF.

This clone is a singleton in its sample. V gene TRBV19 combines with J gene TRBJ2-3; 9 bases map to TRBD2. V lost 3 bases and J lost 0; bases outside the gene matches: 4. The CDR3 loop spans 16 amino acids. Germline values: CDR1 LNHDA, CDR2 SQIVND (reference sequence). This CDR3 is CASSITSGPSTDTQYF. The CDR3 DNA follows: TGTGCCAGTAGTATTACTAGCGGGCCGAGCACAGATACGCAGTATTTT.

J is TRBJ1-3 and V is TRBV28; tentative D call: TRBD1 (6 bases). Deletions cut 5 bases from V and 0 bases from J, with 14 bases between. The CDR3 spans 16 residues. Germline V gene sequence: CDR1 MDHEN, CDR2 SYDVKM. CDR3 sequence: CASSTQDRYSGNTIYF. CDR3 bases: TGTGCCAGCAGTACCCAGGACAGATACTCTGGAAACACCATATATTTT.

The rearrangement links TRBV29-1 to TRBJ2-5; 9 positions agree with TRBD1. The CDR3 length is 13 residues. Germline V gives CDR1 SQVTM, CDR2 ANQGSEA. The trim removed 4 bases at V and 5 bases at J, leaving 5 bases unmatched. CDR3 DNA sequence: TGCAGCGTTGGAGGACAGGGGACGGAGACCCAGTACTTC. It codes for CSVGGQGTETQYF.

This clone turned up a few times. The V and J genes are TRBV19 and TRBJ2-2, with TRBD1 identical over 9 bases. Trimming took 3 bases from V and 5 from J; bases not matched to a gene: 7. This CDR3 is built from 16 residues. Germline loops: CDR1 LNHDA, CDR2 SQIVND (reference sequence). CDR3 region: CASSIGMGTGTGELFF. The CDR3 DNA sequence: TGTGCCAGTAGTATCGGGATGGGGACAGGGACCGGGGAGCTGTTTTTT.

This chain links TRBV15 with TRBJ2-2; possible D gene TRBD1, 5 bases. Trimming left V 1 base short and J 4 bases short, with 7 bases between. Germline V CDR1 and CDR2: LNHNV, YYDKDF (reference sequence). The CDR3 loop spans 14 amino acids. CDR3 amino acids: CATSRGQSTGELFF. The CDR3 DNA sequence: TGTGCCACCAGCAGAGGACAGAGCACCGGGGAGCTGTTTTTT.

The chain has TRBV2 and TRBJ1-1; possible D gene TRBD1, 6 bases. The CDR3 spans 13 residues. Germline CDR1 SNHLY, CDR2 FYNNEI. V gave up 9 bases and J gave up 4 bases, with 15 bases separating them. CDR3 region: CASIRGGITEAFF. Written as DNA, the CDR3 is TGTGCCAGTATCCGGGGGGGCATCACTGAAGCTTTCTTT.

V is TRBV18 and J is TRBJ1-1, with TRBD1 as a possible D gene (6 bases). Per germline, CDR1 KGHSH and CDR2 LQKENI. Trimming pared 6 bases from V and 1 base from J, leaving 15 bases between. This CDR3 contains 15 residues. The CDR3 coding sequence is TGTGCCAGCTCGCCTCCCAGGGGTCCGAACACTGAAGCTTTCTTT. Its translation: CASSPPRGPNTEAFF.

J is TRBJ1-2 and V is TRBV11-2; D not certain. The CDR3 runs 13 residues. Trimming pared 9 bases from V and 5 bases from J, leaving 16 bases between. Germline V gene lookup returns CDR1 SGHAT and CDR2 FQNNGV. The CDR3 DNA sequence: TGTGCCAGTTCGGACCTGGGAGGGTATGGCTACACCTTC. This translates into CASSDLGGYGYTF.

V is TRBV28 and J is TRBJ1-2; D perhaps matches TRBD1 (6 bases). CDR3 length equals 14 residues. Looked up from germline, CDR1 is MDHEN and CDR2 is SYDVKM. Trimming cost V 7 bases and J 4 bases, with 16 bases left between them. CDR3 protein: CASTTQTGSYGYTF. DNA of the CDR3: TGTGCCAGCACCACACAGACAGGTTCCTATGGCTACACCTTC.

The J gene is TRBJ1-2, the V gene TRBV11-2; D is unresolved. The V gene's germline CDR1 is SGHAT and CDR2 FQNNGV. The CDR3 contains 14 residues. The V end lost 2 bases, the J end lost 4 bases, and 11 bases lay between the germline ends. In DNA form, the CDR3 reads TGTGCCAGCAGCTTAAGTGAGCGGGTCTATGGCTACACCTTC. Its translation is CASSLSERVYGYTF.

The gene calls are TRBV6-1 and TRBJ1-5; 7 bases match TRBD1. CDR1 MNHNS and CDR2 SASEGT come from the germline V gene. J lost 1 base, V lost 4 bases, and 7 bases had no gene match. This CDR3 region has 16 residues. CDR3 region: CASSGPRQGSNQPQHF. DNA of the CDR3: TGTGCCAGCAGTGGCCCTAGACAGGGAAGCAATCAGCCCCAGCATTTT.

The rearrangement links TRBV6-5 to TRBJ1-2, with a possible D match to TRBD1 (6 bases). Trimming took off 6 bases at V and 5 bases at J, with 16 bases between the two ends. Germline loops: CDR1 MNHEY, CDR2 SVGAGI. There are 14 residues in the CDR3. CDR3 nucleotides: TGTGCCAGCAGACCCCCGGGACAAATTTATGGCTACACCTTC. It yields the protein CASRPPGQIYGYTF.

The chain combines TRBV6-1 with TRBJ2-1; TRBD2 aligns across 10 bases. The V and J ends lost 0 bases and 9 bases, in that order; junction bases with no gene match: 5. Looked up from germline, CDR1 is MNHNS and CDR2 is SASEGT. The CDR3 spans 15 residues. The CDR3 nucleotides read TGTGCCAGCAGTGAAGCTAGCGGGGGGCCGGGTGAGCAGTTCTTC. It translates to CASSEASGGPGEQFF.

Of note for this clone: Other DNA sequences in this sample translate to the same CDR3. This rearrangement joins TRBV6-5 to TRBJ1-6; TRBD1 agrees at 7 bases. The CDR3 extends over 14 amino acids. V trimming: 6 bases; J trimming: 4 bases; junction bases outside the gene matches: 3. CDR1 MNHEY and CDR2 SVGAGI come from the germline V gene. The CDR3 sequence: CASSRDSYNSPLHF. The CDR3 DNA reads TGTGCCAGCAGCCGGGACAGTTATAATTCACCCCTCCACTTT.

The chain joins TRBV2 to TRBJ2-5; D is ambiguous. The V gene's germline CDR1 is SNHLY and CDR2 FYNNEI. The V end lost 4 bases, the J end lost 1 base, and 7 bases lay between the germline ends. CDR3 length: 13 amino acids. CDR3 residues: CASSAESQETQYF. The DNA of the CDR3 is TGTGCCAGCAGTGCCGAGAGCCAAGAGACCCAGTACTTC.

A few counts support this clone. The J gene is TRBJ2-7, the V gene TRBV9; no firm D call. Germline CDR1 is SGDLS and CDR2 is YYNGEE. The CDR3 runs to 15 residues. Between the trimmed V and J ends, which lost 0 bases and 3 bases, there was a span of 13 bases. DNA for the CDR3: TGTGCCAGCAGCGTAGGGTCCGGTGGTGGCTACGAGCAGTACTTC. Residues: CASSVGSGGGYEQYF.

V is TRBV7-2 and J is TRBJ1-6; the D is unclear. The length of the CDR3 is 14 residues. Germline V lookup: CDR1 SGHTA, CDR2 FQGNSA. V lost 2 bases, J lost 1 base, and 3 bases lay in between. The CDR3 sequence: CASSLLSYNSPLHF. CDR3 DNA: TGTGCCAGCAGCTTACTTTCCTATAATTCACCCCTCCACTTT.

J is TRBJ2-7 and V is TRBV5-6; possibly TRBD2 for D (5 bases). The V gene's germline CDR1 is SGHDT and CDR2 YYEEEE. Trimming cost V 3 bases and J 3 bases, with 13 bases left between them. The CDR3 consists of 14 residues. CDR3 residues: CASSSWTYSYEQYF. The CDR3 nucleotides are TGTGCCAGCAGCTCCTGGACTTACAGCTACGAGCAGTACTTC.

The CDR3 DNA follows: TGCGCCAGCAGCTTCGGTTGGGACAGCTCCTACGAGCAGTACTTC. It is translated as CASSFGWDSSYEQYF. V gene TRBV5-1 combines with J gene TRBJ2-7; 7 positions agree with TRBD1. CDR3 length: 15 amino acids. Germline values: CDR1 SGHRS, CDR2 YFSETQ. Trimming at V came to 2 bases and at J to 0 bases, leaving 5 bases not matched to a gene.

CDR3 amino acids: CASKDRGSGTQYF. The CDR3 nucleotides are TGTGCCAGCAAAGACAGGGGGTCCGGGACCCAGTACTTC. V and J are TRBV27 and TRBJ2-5; TRBD1 agrees at 9 bases. This CDR3 has 13 residues. Germline values: CDR1 MNHEY, CDR2 SMNVEV (reference sequence). With V trimmed by 7 bases and J by 7 bases, 7 bases remained unmatched.

The chain links TRBV2 to TRBJ2-2, with D maybe TRBD2 (6 bases). Trimming removed 7 bases from V and 7 bases from J, with 13 bases in between. The CDR3 spans 13 residues. Germline V gene data show CDR1 as SNHLY and CDR2 as FYNNEI. CDR3 bases: TGTGCCAGCAACCCAACGGGGGTCGGGGAGCTGTTTTTT. Its translation: CASNPTGVGELFF.

This sequence joins TRBV25-1 and TRBJ1-1; the match to TRBD1 covers 7 bases. The length of the CDR3 is 14 residues. The germline CDR1 and CDR2 sequences are MGHDK and SYGVNS. J lost 4 bases, V lost 10 bases, and 12 bases had no gene match. Written as DNA, the CDR3 is TGTGCCACTACCAGGGGGGTTGGGGGCACTGAAGCTTTCTTT. The encoded protein is CATTRGVGGTEAFF. The entire variable domain, with the rest obtained from reference TRBV25-1 and TRBJ1-1, is as follows: EADIYQTPRYLVIGTGKKITLECSQTMGHDKMYWYQQDPGMELHLIHYSYGVNSTEKGDLSSESTVSRIRTEHFPLTLESARPSHTSQYLCATTRGVGGTEAFFGQGTRLTVV.

The chain combines TRBV7-2 with TRBJ2-3, with 9 bases fitting TRBD1. The germline V gene has CDR1 SGHTA and CDR2 FQGNSA. V was clipped by 5 bases and J by 4 bases; unmatched bases: 13. This CDR3 has 17 residues. Here the CDR3 reads CASSRQLGTGSADTQYF. The CDR3 bases are TGTGCCAGCAGCCGGCAGCTGGGGACAGGGTCGGCAGATACGCAGTATTTT.

CDR3: CASSELQGSQPQHF. CDR3 coding DNA: TGTGCCAGCAGTGAATTGCAGGGCAGTCAGCCCCAGCATTTT. The rearrangement links TRBV6-1 to TRBJ1-5, with a possible D match to TRBD1 (5 bases). The CDR3 is made up of 14 amino acids. Germline V gene lookup returns CDR1 MNHNS and CDR2 SASEGT. V was trimmed by 2 bases and J by 6 bases, leaving 11 bases between them.